This T cell receptor (beta chain) was sequenced during a study of cytomegalovirus exposure and HLA in healthy donors. Overall study results and limits: A later analysis found most CMV-associated TCR beta chains apparently HLA-restricted.

Per the germline V gene, CDR1 is MNHEY and CDR2 is SMNVEV (reference sequence). The CDR3 totals 17 residues. V lost 3 bases, J lost 5 bases, and 11 bases stayed unmatched. The PCR ran on 60 Vbeta and 13 Jbeta primers. Assay: immunoSEQ multiplex PCR; the TCRdb copy retains only in-frame clones and omits some. The sample includes roughly 62,000 clones, approximately 80% seen only once; the top ten take roughly 3.3%. On this clone: Its antigen remains unknown.

The sample was PBMCs. The receptor was isolated from a woman in her forties in good health and CMV-seropositive. The chain employs TRBV27 and TRBJ1-1; 11 bases match TRBD1. CDR3 loop: CASSFKDRGPWRTEAFF. Here the CDR3 DNA reads TGTGCCAGCAGTTTCAAGGACAGGGGGCCGTGGAGAACTGAAGCTTTCTTT.